One and the same sample provided the 21 T cell receptor beta chains below, sequenced in a study of blood T cell repertoires in COVID-19. Assay: immunoSEQ multiplex PCR; the TCRdb copy retains only in-frame clones and omits some. There are about 140,000 clones in the sample; 88% occur only once, and about 1.5% lies in the top ten. Sequences were obtained from peripheral blood. Receptors originate from a woman aged 55-70 years with acute or convalescent COVID-19.

The J gene is TRBJ1-1, the V gene TRBV7-2; tentatively, D is TRBD1 (6 bases). The CDR3 length is 14 residues. CDR1 is SGHTA and CDR2 is FQGNSA in the germline V gene. V lost 3 bases to trimming and J lost 3 bases, with 11 bases between them. CDR3 nucleotide sequence: TGTGCCAGCAGCTTGACGGGGGGCCACACTGAAGCTTTCTTT. Protein: CASSLTGGHTEAFF. Complete variable domain (other parts from reference TRBV7-2 and TRBJ1-1): GAGVSQSPSNKVTEKGKDVELRCDPISGHTALYWYRQSLGQGLEFLIYFQGNSAPDKSGLPSDRFSAERTGGSVSTLTIQRTQQEDSAVYLCASSLTGGHTEAFFGQGTRLTVV.

This sequence joins TRBV4-3 and TRBJ1-4; TRBD1 matches at 7 bases. Germline CDR1 is LGHNA and CDR2 is YSLEER. The CDR3 covers 14 residues. After removal of 1 base from V and 6 bases from J, the junction contained 2 bases not matched to a gene. DNA of the CDR3: TGCGCCAGCAGCCAAGGGGACAGCTATGAAAAACTGTTTTTT. As protein: CASSQGDSYEKLFF.

The CDR3 nucleotides read TGCAGTGCAAGCCACAGGGAGCAGTACTTC. It translates to CSASHREQYF. V gene TRBV20-1 combines with J gene TRBJ2-7; TRBD1 might be the D (5 bases). This CDR3 is built from 10 residues. V was clipped by 6 bases and J by 7 bases, with 10 bases between them. CDR1 is DFQATT, CDR2 SNEGSKA, per germline (reference sequence).

J is TRBJ2-3 and V is TRBV30; 9 positions match TRBD1. V trimming: 4 bases; J trimming: 1 base; junction bases outside the gene matches: 3. Germline CDR1 GTSNPN, CDR2 SVGIG (reference sequence). The CDR3 has 14 amino acids. The CDR3 DNA reads TGTGCCTGGAAACAGGGGGCCGGCACAGATACGCAGTATTTT. Translated: CAWKQGAGTDTQYF. Supplemented by reference TRBV30 and TRBJ2-3, the full variable domain reads SQTIHQWPATLVQPVGSPLSLECTVEGTSNPNLYWYRQAAGRGLQLLFYSVGIGQISSEVPQNLSASRPQDRQFILSSKKLLLSDSGFYLCAWKQGAGTDTQYFGPGTRLTVL.

This clone has just a few counts. The genes are TRBV12-3 or TRBV12-4 and TRBJ1-3; D is possibly TRBD1 (6 bases). Trimming pared 6 bases from V and 4 bases from J, leaving 10 bases between. There are 13 residues in the CDR3. CDR3 nucleotide sequence: TGTGCCAGCAGCTCACAGGGCGGAAACACCATATATTTT. Residues: CASSSQGGNTIYF.

This chain connects TRBV20-1 to TRBJ2-3; maybe TRBD2 (7 bases). Germline lookup yields CDR1 DFQATT and CDR2 SNEGSKA (reference sequence). V gave up 3 bases and J gave up 3 bases, with 16 bases separating them. The CDR3 has 15 residues. CDR3 protein: CSASSPGEGTDTQYF. As DNA, the CDR3 is TGCAGTGCTAGTTCACCAGGGGAGGGGACAGATACGCAGTATTTT.

The V call is TRBV19, the J call TRBJ2-2, with 10 bases identical to TRBD1. V shed 7 bases, J shed 4 bases, and the junction held 6 bases outside the gene matches. Germline CDR1 is LNHDA and CDR2 is SQIVND (reference sequence). The CDR3 is 15 residues long. The chain's CDR3 is CASIPGQGITGELFF. The DNA of the CDR3 is TGTGCCAGTATTCCGGGACAGGGGATCACCGGGGAGCTGTTTTTT.

The V and J genes are TRBV19 and TRBJ1-1; tentative D call: TRBD1 (6 bases). The CDR3 is made up of 15 amino acids. CDR1 and CDR2 from the germline V gene are LNHDA and SQIVND (reference sequence). Trimming took off 2 bases at V and 4 bases at J, with 14 bases between the two ends. The CDR3 coding sequence is TGTGCCAGTAGTATAACGGGGACAAGCATCACTGAAGCTTTCTTT. Translation: CASSITGTSITEAFF.

The chain joins TRBV9 to TRBJ1-6; 9 positions match TRBD1. The CDR3 has 16 amino acids. Germline values: CDR1 SGDLS, CDR2 YYNGEE. V shed 5 bases, J shed 6 bases, and the junction held 9 bases outside the gene matches. This CDR3 is CASSIDGQGINSPLHF. CDR3 nucleotide sequence: TGTGCCAGCAGTATCGACGGACAGGGGATTAATTCACCCCTCCACTTT.

About this clone itself: Other DNA sequences of this sample code for an identical CDR3. The chain uses TRBV12-3 or TRBV12-4 and TRBJ1-1; D remains ambiguous. This CDR3 region has 11 residues. V gave up 5 bases and J gave up 8 bases, with 9 bases separating them. CDR3 nucleotides: TGTGCCAGCAGTCTAAGAGGAGAAGCTTTCTTT. Its translation: CASSLRGEAFF.

The chain links TRBV7-2 to TRBJ1-6, with 8 bases identical to TRBD1. Trimming cost V 5 bases and J 5 bases; bases outside gene matches: 5. Per germline, CDR1 SGHTA and CDR2 FQGNSA. The CDR3 has 15 amino acids. The chain's CDR3 is CASSLTGQDNSPLHF. Written as DNA, the CDR3 is TGTGCCAGCAGCCTCACGGGACAGGATAATTCACCCCTCCACTTT.

This chain uses TRBV9 with TRBJ1-2; a possible D gene is TRBD1 (5 bases). This CDR3 comprises 14 residues. Per the germline V gene, CDR1 is SGDLS and CDR2 is YYNGEE. Deletions cut 0 bases from V and 6 bases from J, with 12 bases between. This CDR3 is CASSVGGTGNGYTF. CDR3 in DNA: TGTGCCAGCAGCGTAGGAGGGACTGGAAATGGCTACACCTTC.

In its sample, this clone was seen once. The gene calls are TRBV11-3 and TRBJ1-1, with unresolved D. CDR1 is SGHNT, CDR2 YENEEA, per germline. The CDR3 is made up of 14 amino acids. V was cut by 1 base and J by 0 bases, with 6 bases left in between. CDR3 in amino acids: CASSLGGMNTEAFF. CDR3 DNA sequence: TGTGCCAGCAGCTTAGGCGGAATGAACACTGAAGCTTTCTTT. Full variable domain (rest looked up from reference TRBV11-3 and TRBJ1-1): EAGVVQSPRYKIIEKKQPVAFWCNPISGHNTLYWYLQNLGQGPELLIRYENEEAVDDSQLPKDRFSAERLKGVDSTLKIQPAELGDSAVYLCASSLGGMNTEAFFGQGTRLTVV.

The genes are TRBV19 and TRBJ1-6; 10 nucleotides align to TRBD1. Germline V lookup: CDR1 LNHDA, CDR2 SQIVND (reference sequence). This CDR3 has 16 residues. Trimming cost V 4 bases and J 10 bases; bases outside gene matches: 10. CDR3 amino acids: CASSTEDRGLRSPLHF. The CDR3 DNA reads as TGTGCCAGTAGTACGGAGGACAGGGGGTTGCGGTCACCCCTCCACTTT.

The rearrangement uses TRBV7-9 and TRBJ2-7, with D perhaps matching TRBD2 (5 bases). Germline V gene lookup returns CDR1 SEHNR and CDR2 FQNEAQ (reference sequence). The CDR3 has 13 residues. V lost 6 bases and J 7 bases, leaving 16 bases between the germline ends. CDR3 protein: CASSSSSPGEQYF. CDR3 coding DNA: TGTGCCAGCAGTTCCTCCTCCCCGGGGGAGCAGTACTTC. Complete variable domain (other parts from reference TRBV7-9 and TRBJ2-7): DTGVSQNPRHKITKRGQNVTFRCDPISEHNRLYWYRQTLGQGPEFLTYFQNEAQLEKSRLLSDRFSAERPKGSFSTLEIQRTEQGDSAMYLCASSSSSPGEQYFGPGTRLTVT.

This chain links TRBV10-3 with TRBJ2-5, with 8 bases aligning to TRBD1. This CDR3 is built from 13 residues. V shed 5 bases and J 5 bases; nucleotides not matched to a gene: 4. Germline V gene sequence: CDR1 ENHRY, CDR2 SYGVKD. The CDR3 reads CAISRQGSETQYF. The CDR3 DNA reads TGTGCCATCAGTCGACAGGGGTCGGAGACCCAGTACTTC.

The chain combines TRBV28 with TRBJ2-7, with 11 bases identical to TRBD1. The germline CDR1 and CDR2 sequences are MDHEN and SYDVKM. This CDR3 contains 16 residues. With 6 bases clipped from V and 1 base from J, the junction kept 8 bases outside the gene matches. The CDR3 region has the DNA TGTGCCAGCAGATCCTGGACAGGGGGCGTTTCCTACGAGCAGTACTTC. Translated: CASRSWTGGVSYEQYF. The whole variable domain, filled in from reference TRBV28 and TRBJ2-7, reads DVKVTQSSRYLVKRTGEKVFLECVQDMDHENMFWYRQDPGLGLRLIYFSYDVKMKEKGDIPEGYSVSREKKERFSLILESASTNQTSMYLCASRSWTGGVSYEQYFGPGTRLTVT.

The V call is TRBV30, the J call TRBJ1-6; D not certain. This CDR3 comprises 15 residues. CDR1 is GTSNPN, CDR2 SVGIG, per germline (reference sequence). V was cut by 1 base and J by 10 bases, with 17 bases left in between. This CDR3 reads CAWSGGRFGESPLHF. DNA of the CDR3: TGTGCCTGGAGTGGCGGGAGATTTGGGGAATCACCCCTCCACTTT.

The chain uses TRBV5-1 and TRBJ2-7, with TRBD1 identical over 7 bases. This CDR3 spans 13 amino acids. The V gene end was trimmed by 4 bases and the J gene end by 3 bases; junction bases not matched to a gene: 4. CDR1 SGHRS and CDR2 YFSETQ come from the germline V gene. The CDR3, as DNA: TGCGCCAGCAGCCCAGGGGGTATCTACGAGCAGTACTTC. Translating gives CASSPGGIYEQYF.

The CDR3 loop is CASSMLGQGVKTGELFF. CDR3 in DNA: TGTGCCAGTAGTATGTTGGGACAGGGGGTTAAAACCGGGGAGCTGTTTTTT. The V call is TRBV19, the J call TRBJ2-2; 11 nucleotides agree with TRBD1. Trimming cost V 3 bases and J 5 bases; bases outside gene matches: 8. CDR3 length equals 17 residues. Germline loops: CDR1 LNHDA, CDR2 SQIVND (reference sequence).

The chain joins TRBV28 to TRBJ1-1; 10 nucleotides agree with TRBD1. Per germline, CDR1 MDHEN and CDR2 SYDVKM. This CDR3 has 14 amino acids. J was trimmed by 5 bases and V by 7 bases; bases with no gene match: 7. DNA of the CDR3: TGTGCCAGCACCCGGGACAGGGGTTGGACTGAAGCTTTCTTT. Translated, it gives CASTRDRGWTEAFF.